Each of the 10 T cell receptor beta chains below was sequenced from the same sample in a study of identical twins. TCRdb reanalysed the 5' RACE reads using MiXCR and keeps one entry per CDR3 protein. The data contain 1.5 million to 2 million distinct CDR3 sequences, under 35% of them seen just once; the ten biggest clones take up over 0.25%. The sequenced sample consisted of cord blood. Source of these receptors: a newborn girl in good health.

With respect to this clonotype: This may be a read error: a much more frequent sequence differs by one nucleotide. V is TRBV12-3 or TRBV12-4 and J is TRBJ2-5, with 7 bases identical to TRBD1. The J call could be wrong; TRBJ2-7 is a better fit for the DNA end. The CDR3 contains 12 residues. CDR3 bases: TGTGCCAGCAGGCGACAGGGTTTCGAGCAGTACTTC. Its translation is CASRRQGFEQYF.

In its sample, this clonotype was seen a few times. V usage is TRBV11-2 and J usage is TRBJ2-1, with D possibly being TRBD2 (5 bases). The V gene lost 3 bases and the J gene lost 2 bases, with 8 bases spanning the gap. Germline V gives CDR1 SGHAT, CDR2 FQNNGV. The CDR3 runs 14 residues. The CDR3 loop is CASSFDGAYNEQFF. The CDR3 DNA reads TGTGCCAGCAGCTTTGACGGGGCCTACAATGAGCAGTTCTTC.

CDR3 DNA: TGTGCCAGCAGCGTAGAACGCTCTCGAACGCAGTATTTT. It codes for CASSVERSRTQYF. This chain joins TRBV9 and TRBJ2-3; D is ambiguous. CDR3 length: 13 amino acids. CDR1 SGDLS and CDR2 YYNGEE come from the germline V gene. V was shortened by 0 bases and J by 9 bases, with 11 bases between the two germline ends.

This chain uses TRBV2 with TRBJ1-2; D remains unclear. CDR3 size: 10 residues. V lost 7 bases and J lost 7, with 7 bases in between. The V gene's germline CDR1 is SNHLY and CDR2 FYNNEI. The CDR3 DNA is TGTGCCAGCATAAGGGTTGGCTACACCTTC. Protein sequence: CASIRVGYTF. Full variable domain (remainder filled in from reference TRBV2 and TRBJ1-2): EPEVTQTPSHQVTQMGQEVILRCVPISNHLYFYWYRQILGQKVEFLVSFYNNEISEKSEIFDDQFSVERPDGSNFTLKIRSTKLEDSAMYFCASIRVGYTFGSGTRLTVV.

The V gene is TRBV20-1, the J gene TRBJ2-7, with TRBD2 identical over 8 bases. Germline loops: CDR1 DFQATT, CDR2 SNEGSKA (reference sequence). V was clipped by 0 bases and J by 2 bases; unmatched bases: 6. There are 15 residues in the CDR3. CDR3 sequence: CSAREWGLGAYEQYF. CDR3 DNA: TGCAGTGCTAGAGAGTGGGGACTAGGGGCCTACGAGCAGTACTTC.

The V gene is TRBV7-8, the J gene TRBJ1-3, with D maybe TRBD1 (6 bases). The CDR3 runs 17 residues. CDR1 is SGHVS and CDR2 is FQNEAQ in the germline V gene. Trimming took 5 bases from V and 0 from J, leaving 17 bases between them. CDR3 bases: TGTGCCAGCAGCCCAAGTATCGACAGGACCTCTGGAAACACCATATATTTT. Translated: CASSPSIDRTSGNTIYF.

For the CDR3, the DNA is TGTGCCAGCAGCACGGCCGACAGCCAAGAGACCCAGTACTTC. This sequence encodes CASSTADSQETQYF. V usage is TRBV11-3 and J usage is TRBJ2-5; weak D call: TRBD1 (5 bases). The CDR3 runs to 14 residues. V was trimmed by 5 bases and J by 1 base, leaving 11 bases between them. Per germline, CDR1 SGHNT and CDR2 YENEEA.

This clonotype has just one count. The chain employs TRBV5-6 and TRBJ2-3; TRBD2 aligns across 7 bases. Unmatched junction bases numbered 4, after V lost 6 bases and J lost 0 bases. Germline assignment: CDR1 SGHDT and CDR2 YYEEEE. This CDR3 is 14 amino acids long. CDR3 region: CASTSGASTDTQYF. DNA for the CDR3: TGTGCCAGCACTAGCGGCGCGAGCACAGATACGCAGTATTTT.

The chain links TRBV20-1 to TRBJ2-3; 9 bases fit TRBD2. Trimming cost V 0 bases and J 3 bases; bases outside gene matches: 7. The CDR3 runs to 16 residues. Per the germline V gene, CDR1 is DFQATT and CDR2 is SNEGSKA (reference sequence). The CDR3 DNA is TGCAGTGCTAGAGAGTTTAGCGGGAGAGCGACAGATACGCAGTATTTT. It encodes CSAREFSGRATDTQYF.

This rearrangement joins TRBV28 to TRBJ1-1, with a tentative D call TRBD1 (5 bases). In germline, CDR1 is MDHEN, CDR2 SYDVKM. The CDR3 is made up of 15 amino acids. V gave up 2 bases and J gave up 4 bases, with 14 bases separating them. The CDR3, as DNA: TGTGCCAGCAGTTTAATTTTCTGGGGGTCCACTGAAGCTTTCTTT. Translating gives CASSLIFWGSTEAFF.